The 27 T cell receptor beta chains given below trace back to one sample, sequenced in a study of T cell responses to AZD1222 COVID-19 vaccine (dated by TCRdb to the early 2020s). Receptors were amplified or captured by the immunoSEQ multiplex PCR assay. What TCRdb holds here is the immuneACCESS table cut down to in-frame rearrangements. Part of the clones is not present; checked against another copy, under half of the missing clones reflect an unresolved V gene, and the others are unexplained. Present in this sample are 65,000 to 85,000 clones, around 84% of which were seen just once. The ten biggest clones cover about 13% of the sample. The sample's time point label is to be understood as: baseline before first vaccination. The material sequenced was peripheral blood, taken on day 0 of AZD1222 vaccination. The source of these receptors is an adult in good health.

This clone was seen just once. The V call is TRBV28, the J call TRBJ2-1, with D perhaps TRBD1 or TRBD2 (6 bases each). CDR1 is MDHEN and CDR2 is SYDVKM in the germline V gene. The CDR3 extends over 16 amino acids. The V and J ends lost 7 bases and 0 bases respectively, with 16 bases between them. CDR3 coding DNA: TGTGCCAGCACCGAGGGGGGCACGCACTCCTACAATGAGCAGTTCTTC. This sequence encodes CASTEGGTHSYNEQFF.

The chain links TRBV6-1 to TRBJ2-7; D gene unclear. The V gene lost 3 bases and the J gene lost 2 bases, with 17 bases spanning the gap. The CDR3 totals 16 residues. Germline assignment: CDR1 MNHNS and CDR2 SASEGT. The CDR3 loop reads CASSDPPGPGPYEQYF. Written as DNA, the CDR3 is TGTGCCAGCAGTGATCCCCCCGGGCCGGGCCCCTACGAGCAGTACTTC.

This clone was seen only once. The chain is built from TRBV5-1 and TRBJ1-1, with D hard to call. Germline V gene lookup returns CDR1 SGHRS and CDR2 YFSETQ. The CDR3 is 13 residues long. V lost 2 bases, J lost 4 bases, and 9 bases lay in between. The DNA of the CDR3 is TGCGCCAGCAGCTTAGGCCCCAGCACTGAAGCTTTCTTT. Protein product: CASSLGPSTEAFF.

This chain connects TRBV5-8 to TRBJ2-3; D possibly corresponds to TRBD2 (7 bases). Germline lookup yields CDR1 SGHTS and CDR2 YDEGEE. The CDR3 has 15 residues. V was cut by 7 bases and J by 6 bases, with 21 bases left in between. CDR3 region: CASPPPGGLRDTQYF. The CDR3, as DNA: TGTGCCAGCCCCCCCCCGGGGGGCCTACGGGATACGCAGTATTTT.

CDR3 in DNA: TGTGCCAGCAGTTTATTCCCCCCCTTTAGGACCTCGAACACAGATACGCAGTATTTT. It yields the protein CASSLFPPFRTSNTDTQYF. The chain recombines TRBV27 with TRBJ2-3; D gene unclear. This CDR3 contains 19 residues. V dropped 1 base and J dropped 2 bases, with 22 bases sitting between them. Germline V gene lookup returns CDR1 MNHEY and CDR2 SMNVEV (reference sequence).

The J gene is TRBJ2-1, the V gene TRBV10-3, with 8 bases lining up with TRBD2. The V gene's germline CDR1 is ENHRY and CDR2 SYGVKD. The CDR3 is made up of 16 amino acids. The trim removed 0 bases at V and 6 bases at J, leaving 7 bases unmatched. The CDR3 is CAISESTRGGPNEQFF. CDR3 sequence (DNA): TGTGCCATCAGTGAGTCGACACGGGGGGGCCCCAATGAGCAGTTCTTC.

V usage is TRBV10-3 and J usage is TRBJ2-5; TRBD2 might be the D (5 bases). Per germline, CDR1 ENHRY and CDR2 SYGVKD. The V end lost 3 bases, the J end lost 6 bases, and 11 bases lay between the germline ends. The CDR3 loop spans 13 amino acids. CDR3: CAISDGGSKTQYF. The CDR3 coding sequence is TGTGCCATCAGTGACGGAGGTAGCAAGACCCAGTACTTC.

This chain uses TRBV5-1 with TRBJ2-4; D call uncertain. Germline loops: CDR1 SGHRS, CDR2 YFSETQ. V was cut by 0 bases and J by 11 bases, with 12 bases left in between. This CDR3 contains 13 residues. The CDR3 DNA sequence: TGCGCCAGCAGCTTGGCGTCCGAGAGAGTTCAGTACTTC. It is translated as CASSLASERVQYF.

The chain's CDR3 is CASRQGRGGNYGYTF. CDR3 in DNA: TGTGCCAGCAGGCAGGGGAGGGGAGGAAACTATGGCTACACCTTC. The chain recombines TRBV6-5 with TRBJ1-2, with D maybe TRBD1 (6 bases). This CDR3 is 15 amino acids long. The germline CDR1 and CDR2 sequences are MNHEY and SVGAGI. The V end lost 6 bases, the J end lost 2 bases, and 16 bases lay between the germline ends.

In this sample, this clone turned up once. This chain connects TRBV14 to TRBJ1-1; D remains ambiguous. The CDR3 length is 13 residues. Germline-derived CDR1 and CDR2 are SGHDN and FVKESK. Between the trimmed V and J ends, which lost 10 bases and 1 base, there was a span of 13 bases. This chain's CDR3 is CATARTRNTEAFF. CDR3 DNA: TGTGCCACCGCACGAACCCGGAACACTGAAGCTTTCTTT.

This sequence joins TRBV15 and TRBJ2-5; D gene unclear. CDR1 and CDR2 (germline): LNHNV, YYDKDF (reference sequence). The CDR3 runs 14 residues. Trimming left V 1 base short and J 0 bases short, with 6 bases between. The CDR3 nucleotides read TGTGCCACCAGCAGAGTCTGGAACCAAGAGACCCAGTACTTC. Translation gives CATSRVWNQETQYF.

V gene TRBV5-5 combines with J gene TRBJ1-2; D might be TRBD1 (6 bases). Germline values: CDR1 SGHKS, CDR2 YYEKEE (reference sequence). Trimming cost V 4 bases and J 7 bases, with 11 bases left between them. The CDR3 is 12 amino acids. The CDR3 DNA reads TGTGCCAGCAGCGGGGACATATTTGGCTACACCTTC. Its translation is CASSGDIFGYTF.

The chain joins TRBV3-1 (or the pseudogene TRBV3-2) to TRBJ1-4; D call uncertain. The germline V and J ends were trimmed by 4 bases and 8 bases, with 11 bases remaining between them. Germline V gene lookup returns CDR1 LGHDT and CDR2 YNNKEL (reference sequence). The CDR3 extends over 13 amino acids. DNA for the CDR3: TGTGCCAGCAGCCTCGACGCTGGAGAAAAACTGTTTTTT. Its protein is CASSLDAGEKLFF.

V is TRBV6-5 and J is TRBJ2-2; possibly TRBD1 or TRBD2 for D (5 bases each). Per germline, CDR1 MNHEY and CDR2 SVGAGI. V was cut by 2 bases and J by 3 bases, with 13 bases left in between. The CDR3 totals 16 residues. The CDR3 loop is CASSYRPGTDTGELFF. The CDR3 DNA reads as TGTGCCAGCAGTTACCGACCCGGGACGGACACCGGGGAGCTGTTTTTT.

The chain employs TRBV6-5 and TRBJ1-3; D remains unclear. V lost 10 bases and J lost 1, with 8 bases in between. This CDR3 comprises 12 residues. Germline CDR1 MNHEY, CDR2 SVGAGI. This CDR3 is CATESSGNTIYF. CDR3 nucleotides: TGTGCCACGGAGTCATCTGGAAACACCATATATTTT.

The CDR3 is CASSYTQSSNEKLFF. The CDR3 bases are TGTGCCAGCAGCTATACCCAGTCCTCAAATGAAAAACTGTTTTTT. V usage is TRBV7-2 and J usage is TRBJ1-4; no firm D call. Germline CDR1 is SGHTA and CDR2 is FQGNSA. This CDR3 spans 15 amino acids. Trimming stripped 4 bases from V and 5 bases from J, with 14 bases between.

This sequence joins TRBV6-5 and TRBJ2-7; TRBD1 might be the D (6 bases). This CDR3 region has 14 residues. Germline lookup yields CDR1 MNHEY and CDR2 SVGAGI. V lost 3 bases, J lost 2 bases, and 11 bases lay in between. The CDR3: CASSYNRAAYEQYF. DNA of the CDR3: TGTGCCAGCAGTTATAACAGGGCCGCCTACGAGCAGTACTTC.

The V gene is TRBV28, the J gene TRBJ2-5; D is undetermined. Germline loops: CDR1 MDHEN, CDR2 SYDVKM. The CDR3 runs 14 residues. Trimming stripped 6 bases from V and 1 base from J, with 12 bases between. The CDR3 nucleotides read TGTGCCAGCAGCCCTCCCCGGCCCCAAGAGACCCAGTACTTC. Translating gives CASSPPRPQETQYF.

J is TRBJ1-5 and V is TRBV7-2; 8 nucleotides align to TRBD1. With V trimmed by 5 bases and J by 5 bases, 8 bases remained unmatched. The CDR3 sequence is 15 residues long. CDR1 and CDR2 (germline): SGHTA, FQGNSA. The CDR3 DNA reads as TGTGCCAGCAGCAGCGGACAGGGCCTTTATCAGCCCCAGCATTTT. Translated, it gives CASSSGQGLYQPQHF.

The chain couples TRBV5-6 to TRBJ1-5; no clear D gene. There are 14 residues in the CDR3. V was pared by 3 bases and J by 3 bases, with 10 bases between. The germline V gene has CDR1 SGHDT and CDR2 YYEEEE. The CDR3 DNA reads as TGTGCCAGCAGCTCAGCCGGCCACAATCAGCCCCAGCATTTT. Translating gives CASSSAGHNQPQHF.

The chain carries TRBV18 and TRBJ1-3; no reliable D call. The CDR3 is 16 residues long. V was trimmed by 3 bases and J by 0 bases, leaving 12 bases between them. Per the germline V gene, CDR1 is KGHSH and CDR2 is LQKENI. In DNA form, the CDR3 reads TGTGCCAGCTCACCTAGTAAGGGCGTCTCTGGAAACACCATATATTTT. Translation: CASSPSKGVSGNTIYF.

This clone came up a few times. This chain joins TRBV3-1 (or the pseudogene TRBV3-2) and TRBJ2-3; 12 nucleotides match TRBD2. Unmatched junction bases numbered 4, after V lost 2 bases and J lost 1 base. Germline assignment: CDR1 LGHDT and CDR2 YNNKEL (reference sequence). This CDR3 has 17 amino acids. DNA of the CDR3: TGTGCCAGCAGCCAACCCTCTAGCGGGGGGGGCACAGATACGCAGTATTTT. Protein sequence: CASSQPSSGGGTDTQYF.

The J gene is TRBJ1-1, the V gene TRBV28, with a tentative D call TRBD1 (5 bases). Germline V gene lookup returns CDR1 MDHEN and CDR2 SYDVKM. The CDR3 is 15 residues long. The V gene lost 4 bases and the J gene lost 1 base, with 13 bases spanning the gap. The CDR3 protein is CASSSAGRENTEAFF. The CDR3 DNA sequence: TGTGCCAGCAGTTCCGCGGGCAGGGAGAACACTGAAGCTTTCTTT.

V and J are TRBV5-6 and TRBJ1-6; D perhaps matches TRBD1 (5 bases). CDR1 SGHDT and CDR2 YYEEEE come from the germline V gene. This CDR3 is 15 amino acids long. Trimming pared 4 bases from V and 8 bases from J, leaving 16 bases between. CDR3 amino acids: CASSPRGERDSPLHF. The CDR3 DNA follows: TGTGCCAGCAGCCCCAGAGGGGAAAGGGATTCACCCCTCCACTTT. The variable domain in full, with the rest retrieved from reference TRBV5-6 and TRBJ1-6, is DAGVTQSPTHLIKTRGQQVTLRCSPKSGHDTVSWYQQALGQGPQFIFQYYEEEERQRGNFPDRFSGHQFPNYSSELNVNALLLGDSALYLCASSPRGERDSPLHFGNGTRLTVT.

This clone was recorded once. The V call is TRBV11-1, the J call TRBJ2-3; D uncertain. Trimming took off 2 bases at V and 2 bases at J, with 11 bases between the two ends. CDR1 and CDR2 (germline): SGHAT, FQDESV (reference sequence). CDR3 length equals 15 residues. CDR3 in amino acids: CASSLRPAYTDTQYF. The CDR3 nucleotides are TGTGCCAGCAGCTTACGGCCCGCATACACAGATACGCAGTATTTT.

This chain connects TRBV18 to TRBJ2-5; TRBD2 is a possible D gene (5 bases). V lost 4 bases and J 2 bases, leaving 11 bases between the germline ends. Per the germline V gene, CDR1 is KGHSH and CDR2 is LQKENI. The CDR3 runs 14 residues. The CDR3 nucleotides read TGTGCCAGCTCACGGAAGCCGGGGCAAGAGACCCAGTACTTC. Protein: CASSRKPGQETQYF.

This sequence joins TRBV6-6 and TRBJ1-6; 9 positions agree with TRBD1. J gave up 9 bases and V 6 bases, and 6 bases lay outside the gene matches. There are 14 residues in the CDR3. Germline values: CDR1 MNHNY, CDR2 SVGAGI (reference sequence). CDR3: CASRRQGEGSPLHF. CDR3 coding DNA: TGTGCCAGCAGACGACAGGGGGAGGGTTCACCCCTCCACTTT.